The 9 T cell receptor beta chains in this list originate from one sample, sequenced in a study of PD-1 blockade in classical Hodgkin lymphoma (dated by TCRdb to between 2020 and 2021). The receptor library was made with the immunoSEQ multiplex PCR assay. TCRdb obtained this table from immuneACCESS and retained in-frame rearrangements with V and J assigned. These tables miss some clones; where compared with another copy, unresolved V genes account for less than half of the shortfall, and the remainder is unexplained. The sample table shows under 95,000 clones, and around 93% are seen once. The ten largest clonotypes hold about 7.6% of the sample. Reading the label with the study, this specimen's time point is: cycle 1 day 1 (C1D1), immediately before nivolumab initiation. Every trial patient had relapsed following autologous stem cell transplantation, and prior brentuximab vedotin exposure was what differed among cohorts A, B and C.

Sequencing was performed on peripheral blood mononuclear cells (PBMCs), taken at baseline. The receptors derive from a human donor with classical Hodgkin lymphoma.

This chain uses TRBV6-5 with TRBJ2-7; no clear D. The CDR3 loop spans 11 amino acids. V was clipped by 6 bases and J by 3 bases, with 6 bases between them. Germline CDR1 and CDR2: MNHEY and SVGAGI. CDR3 in amino acids: CASSNSYEQYF. The CDR3 DNA reads as TGTGCCAGCAGCAACAGCTACGAGCAGTACTTC.

This clone was detected only once. V gene TRBV4-2 combines with J gene TRBJ2-2; 9 positions agree with TRBD2. V lost 4 bases and J lost 7; bases outside the gene matches: 19. Germline V gives CDR1 LGHNA, CDR2 YNFKEQ. CDR3 length: 19 residues. The CDR3 DNA sequence: TGTGCCAGCAGCCCAGAGACGTGGGGACTAGCAGCCGTCGGCGGGGAGCTGTTTTTT. This codes for CASSPETWGLAAVGGELFF.

This chain connects TRBV30 to TRBJ2-1; 9 bases are shared with TRBD2. Losses at the gene ends were 5 bases for V and 0 bases for J; bases not matched to a gene: 11. This CDR3 contains 17 residues. Per germline, CDR1 GTSNPN and CDR2 SVGIG (reference sequence). The CDR3 is CAWLRGLASSSYNEQFF. The CDR3 nucleotides read TGTGCCTGGCTCCGAGGACTAGCGTCGAGCTCCTACAATGAGCAGTTCTTC.

The chain has TRBV6-5 and TRBJ2-7; possibly TRBD2 for D (5 bases). This CDR3 spans 14 amino acids. The V end lost 3 bases, the J end lost 2 bases, and 11 bases lay between the germline ends. The V gene's germline CDR1 is MNHEY and CDR2 SVGAGI. CDR3 sequence (DNA): TGTGCCAGCAGTTATGTGGTCGGGGCCTACGAGCAGTACTTC. This sequence encodes CASSYVVGAYEQYF.

The J gene is TRBJ2-6, the V gene TRBV5-1; D unclear. Trimming pared 3 bases from V and 0 bases from J, leaving 7 bases between. CDR3 length equals 15 residues. Germline V gene sequence: CDR1 SGHRS, CDR2 YFSETQ. CDR3 DNA sequence: TGCGCCAGCAGCTCCGCGAGCTCTGGGGCCAACGTCCTGACTTTC. The encoded protein is CASSSASSGANVLTF.

This sequence joins TRBV6-5 and TRBJ2-5, with TRBD1 as a possible D gene (6 bases). The V gene lost 10 bases and the J gene lost 7 bases, with 19 bases spanning the gap. This CDR3 is 13 amino acids long. Germline V CDR1 and CDR2: MNHEY, SVGAGI. CDR3 nucleotides: TGTGCCACTTCTTCAGGGGCTAGAGGGACCCAGTACTTC. Its translation is CATSSGARGTQYF.

This clone was seen a single time. J is TRBJ2-7 and V is TRBV5-4; 7 positions match TRBD1. CDR1 SGHNT and CDR2 YYREEE come from the germline V gene (reference sequence). The CDR3 runs to 15 residues. V was pared by 4 bases and J by 1 base, with 8 bases of the junction left unmatched. CDR3 protein: CASSRQGFLSYEQYF. In DNA form, the CDR3 reads TGTGCCAGCAGCCGACAGGGCTTTTTATCCTACGAGCAGTACTTC.

The rearrangement uses TRBV7-9 and TRBJ2-5; no reliable D call. The DNA end favors TRBJ2-7, so the J call may be wrong. The germline V gene encodes CDR1 SEHNR and CDR2 FQNEAQ (reference sequence). The CDR3 sequence is 14 residues long. In nucleotides, the CDR3 is TGTGCCAGCAGCCTAACGGGCAGACCCTACGAGCAGTACTTC. Translated, it gives CASSLTGRPYEQYF.

This chain connects TRBV7-3 to TRBJ2-2; 12 bases line up with TRBD2. The CDR3 totals 18 residues. V was clipped by 5 bases and J by 1 base; unmatched bases: 8. Germline CDR1 SGHTA, CDR2 FQGTGA. The CDR3 DNA sequence: TGTGCCAGCAGCCCATTCGGACTAGCGGGAAAGAACACCGGGGAGCTGTTTTTT. This encodes CASSPFGLAGKNTGELFF.